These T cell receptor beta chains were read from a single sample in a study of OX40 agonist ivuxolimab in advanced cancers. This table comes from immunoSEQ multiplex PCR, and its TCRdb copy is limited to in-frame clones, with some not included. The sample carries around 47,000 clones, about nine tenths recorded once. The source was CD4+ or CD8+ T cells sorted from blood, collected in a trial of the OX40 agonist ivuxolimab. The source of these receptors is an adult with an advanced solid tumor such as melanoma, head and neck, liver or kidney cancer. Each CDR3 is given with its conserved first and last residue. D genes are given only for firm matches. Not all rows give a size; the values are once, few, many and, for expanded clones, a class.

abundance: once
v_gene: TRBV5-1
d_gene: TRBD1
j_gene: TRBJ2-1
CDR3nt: TGCGCCAGCAGCGACAGGGAAGTAGCCTACAATGAGCAGTTCTTC
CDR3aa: CASSDREVAYNEQFF

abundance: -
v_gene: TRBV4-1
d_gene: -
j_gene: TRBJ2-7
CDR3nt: TGCGCCAGCAGCTTAGGGGAGGGGGCGTACGAGCAGTACTTC
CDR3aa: CASSLGEGAYEQYF

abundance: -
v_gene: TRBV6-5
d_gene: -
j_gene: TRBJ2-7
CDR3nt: TGTGCCAGCAGTTGGTTGCTAGCAGACGAGCAGTACTTC
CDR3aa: CASSWLLADEQYF

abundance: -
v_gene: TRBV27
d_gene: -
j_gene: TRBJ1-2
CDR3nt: TGTGCCAGCAGTTTATCCGGGTATGGCTACACCTTC
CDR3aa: CASSLSGYGYTF

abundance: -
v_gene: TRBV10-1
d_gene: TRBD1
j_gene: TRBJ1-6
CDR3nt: TGCGCCAGCAGTGAGACAGGGGACCCCTATAATTCACCCCTCCACTTT
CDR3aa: CASSETGDPYNSPLHF

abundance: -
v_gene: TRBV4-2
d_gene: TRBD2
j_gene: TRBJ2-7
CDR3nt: TGTGCCAGCAGCCAAGTCGGGACTAGCGACTCCTACGAGCAGTACTTC
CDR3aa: CASSQVGTSDSYEQYF

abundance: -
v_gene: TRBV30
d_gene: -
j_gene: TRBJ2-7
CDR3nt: TGTGCCTGGGGAAGCTTGGGGACACAGCGCTCCTACGAGCAGTACTTC
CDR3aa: CAWGSLGTQRSYEQYF

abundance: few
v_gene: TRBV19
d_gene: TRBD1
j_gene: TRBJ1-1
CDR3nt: TGTGCCACCCGGGACAGGGGGTGGAACACTGAAGCTTTCTTT
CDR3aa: CATRDRGWNTEAFF

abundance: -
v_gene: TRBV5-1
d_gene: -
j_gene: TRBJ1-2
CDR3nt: TGCGCCAGCAGCTTGGACCCCTTGGGTGGCTACACCTTC
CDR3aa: CASSLDPLGGYTF

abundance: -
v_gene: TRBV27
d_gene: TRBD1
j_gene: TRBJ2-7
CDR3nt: TGTGCCAGCAGTCTCGGACAGGGCAACTACGAGCAGTACTTC
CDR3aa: CASSLGQGNYEQYF

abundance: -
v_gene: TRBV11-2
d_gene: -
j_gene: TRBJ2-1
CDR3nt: TGTGCCAGCAGCTTACTGTTCGAGCAGTTCTTC
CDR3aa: CASSLLFEQFF

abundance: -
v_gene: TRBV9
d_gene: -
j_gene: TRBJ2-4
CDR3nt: TGTGCCAGCAGCGTAGAGAGTAATACTCTAGCCAAAAACATTCAGTACTTC
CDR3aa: CASSVESNTLAKNIQYF

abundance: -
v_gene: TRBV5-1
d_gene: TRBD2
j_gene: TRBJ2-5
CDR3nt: TGCGCCAGCAGACCAGGACTAGCGTACCAAGAGACCCAGTACTTC
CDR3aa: CASRPGLAYQETQYF

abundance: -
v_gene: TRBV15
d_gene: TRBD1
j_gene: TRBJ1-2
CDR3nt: TGTGCCACCAGCGGGGGACAGGCCGACTACACCTTC
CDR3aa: CATSGGQADYTF

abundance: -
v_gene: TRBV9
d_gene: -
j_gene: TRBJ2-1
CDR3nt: TGTGCCAGCAGACATACCTTTGGCGGTGAGCAGTTCTTC
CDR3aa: CASRHTFGGEQFF

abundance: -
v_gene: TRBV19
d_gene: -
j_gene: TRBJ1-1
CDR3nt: TGTGCCAGTAATCCCCGAGATTGGGCCGGAACCGAAGCTTTCTTT
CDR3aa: CASNPRDWAGTEAFF

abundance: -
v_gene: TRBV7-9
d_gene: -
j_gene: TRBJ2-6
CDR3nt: TGTGCCAGCAGCTTAGGTGCGGTGAACTCTGGGGCCAACGTCCTGACTTTC
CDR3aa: CASSLGAVNSGANVLTF

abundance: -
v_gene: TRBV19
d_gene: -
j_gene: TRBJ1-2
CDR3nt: TGTGCCAGTACCCTGGACGGTGGCTACACCTTC
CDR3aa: CASTLDGGYTF

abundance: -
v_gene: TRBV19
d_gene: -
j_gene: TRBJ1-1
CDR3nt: TGTGCCAGTAGTATGACCGGGGGGAACACTGAAGCTTTCTTT
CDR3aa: CASSMTGGNTEAFF

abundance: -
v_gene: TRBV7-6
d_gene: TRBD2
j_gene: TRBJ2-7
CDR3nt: TGTGCCAGCAGCTCGAGACTAGCGGGGGGCTCCTACGAGCAGTACTTC
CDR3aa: CASSSRLAGGSYEQYF

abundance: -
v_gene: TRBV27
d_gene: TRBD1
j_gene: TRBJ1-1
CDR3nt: TGTGCCAGCAGTCTAGACAGGGGAAGGGAGAACACTGAAGCTTTCTTT
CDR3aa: CASSLDRGRENTEAFF

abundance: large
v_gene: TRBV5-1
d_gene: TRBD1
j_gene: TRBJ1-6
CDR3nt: TGCGCCAGCAGCTACGGAATACAGGGGAGCAATTCACCCCTCCACTTT
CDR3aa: CASSYGIQGSNSPLHF

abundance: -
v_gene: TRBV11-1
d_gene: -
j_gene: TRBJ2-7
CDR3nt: TGTGCCAGCAGCTTAGTAACGGACTACGAGCAGTACTTC
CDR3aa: CASSLVTDYEQYF